This passage covers 30 T cell receptor beta chains from one sample sequenced in a study of blood T cell repertoires in COVID-19. Sequencing used immunoSEQ multiplex PCR; TCRdb keeps in-frame clones, though not all of them. The sample includes around 380,000 clones, approximately 87% of them seen just once. The sample taken for sequencing was PBMCs or T cells enriched from blood (not recorded which). Every receptor here comes from a man aged 30 to 45 who had recovered from COVID-19.

The CDR3 sequence: CASSALGTANEKLFF. The CDR3 coding sequence is TGTGCCAGCAGCGCTCTCGGGACAGCCAACGAAAAACTGTTTTTT. V gene TRBV9 combines with J gene TRBJ1-4; 7 bases map to TRBD1. The CDR3 sequence is 15 residues long. J was trimmed by 8 bases and V by 3 bases; bases with no gene match: 10. Germline CDR1 SGDLS, CDR2 YYNGEE.

This clone was seen only once. The chain recombines TRBV7-9 with TRBJ2-1; 8 nucleotides align to TRBD1. CDR3 length: 16 amino acids. Losses at the gene ends were 5 bases for V and 7 bases for J; bases not matched to a gene: 13. Germline CDR1 reads SEHNR; CDR2 reads FQNEAQ (reference sequence). In nucleotides, the CDR3 is TGTGCCAGCAGCCTCTGGGACAGGAGGGTAAAAAATGAGCAGTTCTTC. Translating gives CASSLWDRRVKNEQFF.

J is TRBJ1-1 and V is TRBV7-9; the D gene is possibly TRBD1 (5 bases). Germline values: CDR1 SEHNR, CDR2 FQNEAQ (reference sequence). The ends were cut back, 4 bases at V and 5 bases at J, with 17 bases in the middle. This CDR3 is built from 15 residues. In nucleotides, the CDR3 is TGTGCCAGCAGCTCCTCGTTGGGGGGTTGGACTGAAGCTTTCTTT. Its translation is CASSSSLGGWTEAFF. The full variable domain, in which reference TRBV7-9 and TRBJ1-1 provide the parts outside the CDR3, is DTGVSQNPRHKITKRGQNVTFRCDPISEHNRLYWYRQTLGQGPEFLTYFQNEAQLEKSRLLSDRFSAERPKGSFSTLEIQRTEQGDSAMYLCASSSSLGGWTEAFFGQGTRLTVV.

V is TRBV7-9 and J is TRBJ1-2, with D uncertain. CDR3 size: 14 residues. From germline, CDR1 is SEHNR and CDR2 FQNEAQ (reference sequence). V lost 3 bases to trimming and J lost 2 bases, with 10 bases between them. This CDR3 reads CASSFGPANYGYTF. Here the CDR3 DNA reads TGTGCCAGCAGCTTTGGGCCAGCCAACTATGGCTACACCTTC.

This clone has just one count. The J gene is TRBJ2-1, the V gene TRBV7-6; D perhaps matches TRBD1 (7 bases). The germline V gene has CDR1 SGHVS and CDR2 FNYEAQ. The CDR3 covers 18 residues. V lost 2 bases and J lost 0, with 17 bases in between. CDR3 nucleotides: TGTGCCAGCAGCTTATCAGGGGGGCACCCTAGCTCCTACAATGAGCAGTTCTTC. This encodes CASSLSGGHPSSYNEQFF.

V usage is TRBV6-5 and J usage is TRBJ1-4; 9 nucleotides line up with TRBD1. The CDR3 runs to 14 residues. J was trimmed by 8 bases and V by 5 bases; bases with no gene match: 6. Germline loops: CDR1 MNHEY, CDR2 SVGAGI. Here the CDR3 reads CASSNTGGREKLFF. CDR3 nucleotide sequence: TGTGCCAGCAGTAATACAGGGGGCAGGGAAAAACTGTTTTTT.

As DNA, the CDR3 is TGTGCCAGCAGCTTAGTGGGGGCCGGGGATACGCAGTATTTT. Translated, it gives CASSLVGAGDTQYF. This chain connects TRBV7-8 to TRBJ2-3, with D maybe TRBD1 (6 bases). The CDR3 consists of 14 residues. The V and J ends lost 1 base and 6 bases respectively, with 11 bases between them. Germline CDR1 reads SGHVS; CDR2 reads FQNEAQ.

This chain joins TRBV4-1 and TRBJ1-1, with 7 bases fitting TRBD1. With V trimmed by 4 bases and J by 0 bases, 11 bases remained unmatched. The CDR3 contains 17 residues. Germline assignment: CDR1 MGHRA and CDR2 YSYEKL. CDR3 nucleotide sequence: TGCGCCAGCAGCCTCCGCCTGCGACAGGGAGTGAACACTGAAGCTTTCTTT. Translated: CASSLRLRQGVNTEAFF.

V gene TRBV12-5 combines with J gene TRBJ1-5; 7 positions agree with TRBD1. The length of the CDR3 is 15 residues. V lost 6 bases, J lost 3 bases, and 8 bases stayed unmatched. The germline CDR1 and CDR2 sequences are LGHNT and FRNRAP. The CDR3 sequence is CASGYETGVNQPQHF. CDR3 DNA: TGTGCTAGTGGCTATGAAACAGGGGTCAATCAGCCCCAGCATTTT.

J is TRBJ1-5 and V is TRBV5-1; D might be TRBD1 (5 bases). V lost 1 base and J lost 2, with 13 bases in between. The CDR3 contains 16 residues. The V gene's germline CDR1 is SGHRS and CDR2 YFSETQ. In DNA, the CDR3 is TGCGCCAGCAGCTTGTATCCGGGGGAAGGCAATCAGCCCCAGCATTTT. As protein: CASSLYPGEGNQPQHF.

This sequence joins TRBV2 and TRBJ2-7; weak D call: TRBD1 (5 bases). Germline V gives CDR1 SNHLY, CDR2 FYNNEI. The length of the CDR3 is 13 residues. V dropped 6 bases and J dropped 3 bases, with 12 bases sitting between them. The CDR3 protein is CASSQGRGYEQYF. In nucleotides, the CDR3 is TGTGCCAGCAGCCAGGGAAGGGGCTACGAGCAGTACTTC.

The CDR3 bases are TGTGCCAGCAAGGGCATGCACGGGAGGTCTGGGGCCAACGTCCTGACTTTC. Its translation: CASKGMHGRSGANVLTF. The chain joins TRBV19 to TRBJ2-6; 7 positions agree with TRBD2. Germline assignment: CDR1 LNHDA and CDR2 SQIVND (reference sequence). Trimming at V came to 9 bases and at J to 1 base, leaving 12 bases not matched to a gene. This CDR3 spans 17 amino acids.

This clone has a single count. This specimen includes other DNA sequences encoding the same CDR3. The chain couples TRBV12-3 or TRBV12-4 to TRBJ2-1; unclear D gene. This CDR3 has 13 residues. Trimming stripped 1 base from V and 4 bases from J, with 5 bases between. The CDR3 reads CASSLGRYNEQFF. CDR3 nucleotides: TGTGCCAGCAGTTTAGGGCGGTACAATGAGCAGTTCTTC.

The chain uses TRBV6-2 or TRBV6-3 and TRBJ1-6; 8 bases align to TRBD1. V dropped 4 bases and J dropped 7; count of bases not matched to a gene: 9. The CDR3 runs to 16 residues. The germline CDR1 and CDR2 sequences are MNHEY and SVGEGT. This CDR3 reads CASSSTGTGRNSPLHF. The CDR3 bases are TGTGCCAGCAGTTCCACCGGGACAGGACGGAATTCACCCCTCCACTTT.

This clone has just one count. The CDR3 loop reads CASRGQGRNTIYF. CDR3 DNA: TGTGCCAGCAGGGGACAGGGAAGAAACACCATATATTTT. The J gene is TRBJ1-3, the V gene TRBV2, with TRBD1 identical over 9 bases. CDR1 and CDR2 from the germline V gene are SNHLY and FYNNEI. The CDR3 length is 13 residues. J lost 5 bases, V lost 6 bases, and 2 bases had no gene match.

The rearrangement uses TRBV13 and TRBJ1-5, with D perhaps TRBD1 (5 bases). V lost 0 bases and J lost 7, with 10 bases in between. CDR1 and CDR2 (germline): PRHDT, FYEKMQ (reference sequence). This CDR3 has 14 residues. DNA for the CDR3: TGTGCCAGCAGCTTAGGTTCAGGGCGCCAGCCCCAGCATTTT. It translates to CASSLGSGRQPQHF.

This clone appeared once. The chain combines TRBV10-3 with TRBJ2-1; TRBD2 matches 9 bases. J gave up 6 bases and V 6 bases, and 6 bases lay outside the gene matches. The CDR3 is made up of 14 amino acids. CDR1 and CDR2 (germline): ENHRY, SYGVKD. CDR3 sequence (DNA): TGTGCCATCAGGGATGGGGGACTAGCCAATGAGCAGTTCTTC. Translating gives CAIRDGGLANEQFF.

V and J are TRBV30 and TRBJ2-7; TRBD2 agrees at 8 bases. Trimming removed 3 bases from V and 4 bases from J; junction bases left unmatched: 17. The CDR3 length is 17 residues. Per germline, CDR1 GTSNPN and CDR2 SVGIG (reference sequence). CDR3 residues: CAWRPLRMRGAFYEQYF. CDR3 in DNA: TGTGCCTGGAGACCCTTGAGGATGCGGGGGGCCTTTTACGAGCAGTACTTC.

The V and J genes are TRBV5-1 and TRBJ1-1; 7 positions agree with TRBD1. V shed 4 bases, J shed 1 base, and the junction held 4 bases outside the gene matches. Germline V lookup: CDR1 SGHRS, CDR2 YFSETQ. The length of the CDR3 is 14 residues. The CDR3 loop is CASSMGQRNTEAFF. CDR3 DNA sequence: TGCGCCAGCAGCATGGGACAGAGGAACACTGAAGCTTTCTTT.

This chain uses TRBV3-1 (or the pseudogene TRBV3-2) with TRBJ1-2, with 10 bases identical to TRBD1. This CDR3 is built from 15 residues. Unmatched junction bases numbered 8, after V lost 5 bases and J lost 5 bases. The germline gives CDR1 LGHDT, CDR2 YNNKEL (reference sequence). The CDR3 DNA follows: TGTGCCAGCAGCGTGACAGGGGGCACGGGGTATGGCTACACCTTC. Amino acids: CASSVTGGTGYGYTF.

The chain carries TRBV5-1 and TRBJ2-5; TRBD2 aligns across 14 bases. Germline V gene data show CDR1 as SGHRS and CDR2 as YFSETQ. Germline trimming cut 4 bases from V and 4 bases from J; bases unmatched to any gene: 9. This CDR3 spans 17 amino acids. In DNA form, the CDR3 reads TGCGCCAGCAGCCCGGGGGGACTAGCGGGGGAGTCAGAGACCCAGTACTTC. This encodes CASSPGGLAGESETQYF.

J is TRBJ2-7 and V is TRBV3-1 (or the pseudogene TRBV3-2); 9 nucleotides line up with TRBD2. The J segment lost 2 bases and the V segment lost 4 bases, leaving 6 bases of the junction unmatched. This CDR3 comprises 15 residues. Per the germline V gene, CDR1 is LGHDT and CDR2 is YNNKEL (reference sequence). CDR3 bases: TGTGCCAGCAGCCGTCCGGGACTAGCCGCCTACGAGCAGTACTTC. It encodes CASSRPGLAAYEQYF.

About this clone: At one end the junction does not follow the germline gene, possibly because of a read error. This chain joins TRBV15 and TRBJ2-7; tentative D call: TRBD1 (5 bases). CDR3 length: 12 residues. Germline V gene data show CDR1 as LNHNV and CDR2 as YYDKDF (reference sequence). CDR3 in DNA: TGTGCCACCAGCCGAGACAGTCCCGAGCAGTACTTC. Protein product: CATSRDSPEQYF.

To note about this clone: Other DNA sequences within the sample encode an identical CDR3. The rearrangement joins TRBV6-5 to TRBJ2-3, with a tentative D call TRBD1 (6 bases). The V and J ends lost 3 bases and 0 bases respectively, with 10 bases between them. The germline V gene has CDR1 MNHEY and CDR2 SVGAGI. This CDR3 region has 15 residues. The CDR3, as DNA: TGTGCCAGCAGTTATTCAGGGGCTAGCACAGATACGCAGTATTTT. Its translation is CASSYSGASTDTQYF.

The chain carries TRBV10-3 and TRBJ1-5; no clear D. CDR1 is ENHRY and CDR2 is SYGVKD in the germline V gene. The ends were cut back, 10 bases at V and 7 bases at J, with 17 bases in the middle. The CDR3 sequence is 13 residues long. CDR3 sequence reads: CATGRRPGQPQHF. The DNA of the CDR3 is TGTGCCACGGGGAGGCGCCCCGGGCAGCCCCAGCATTTT.

The J gene is TRBJ2-3, the V gene TRBV10-3; 8 bases agree with TRBD2. The CDR3 is 17 residues long. V was pared by 6 bases and J by 3 bases, with 14 bases of the junction left unmatched. CDR1 is ENHRY, CDR2 SYGVKD, per germline. Here the CDR3 DNA reads TGTGCCATCAGCGAACGGATTGTAGTAGCGGGGACAGATACGCAGTATTTT. Translating it yields CAISERIVVAGTDTQYF.

The chain is built from TRBV11-3 and TRBJ1-1; the D gene is possibly TRBD1 (6 bases). Germline CDR1 and CDR2: SGHNT and YENEEA. V gave up 3 bases and J gave up 1 base, with 9 bases separating them. The CDR3 is made up of 14 amino acids. CDR3 in amino acids: CASSFTGQNTEAFF. The CDR3 region has the DNA TGTGCCAGCAGCTTTACGGGACAGAACACTGAAGCTTTCTTT.

On this clone itself: The sample carries other DNA sequences with the same CDR3. This chain uses TRBV12-3 or TRBV12-4 with TRBJ1-2; D unclear. Trimming pared 5 bases from V and 4 bases from J, leaving 8 bases between. This CDR3 contains 12 residues. The chain's CDR3 is CASSPGSYGYTF. CDR3 coding DNA: TGTGCCAGCAGTCCGGGTAGCTATGGCTACACCTTC.

The chain uses TRBV11-2 and TRBJ1-2; TRBD1 matches at 11 bases. CDR1 and CDR2 (germline): SGHAT, FQNNGV. The CDR3 has 16 residues. Trimming removed 5 bases from V and 4 bases from J; junction bases left unmatched: 9. CDR3: CASSLTRTGGFYGYTF. The CDR3 region has the DNA TGTGCCAGCAGCCTGACGAGGACAGGGGGCTTCTATGGCTACACCTTC.

This clone was seen a few times. The chain has TRBV28 and TRBJ1-5; 7 positions agree with TRBD1. CDR3 length equals 15 residues. Per the germline V gene, CDR1 is MDHEN and CDR2 is SYDVKM. After removal of 5 bases from V and 4 bases from J, the junction contained 8 bases not matched to a gene. Written as DNA, the CDR3 is TGTGCCAGCAGTGAGGGGGACAGCAAGAATCAGCCCCAGCATTTT. It is translated as CASSEGDSKNQPQHF.